This TCR beta chain was identified during a study of blood T cell repertoires in COVID-19. Study-wide context: From the United States, Italy and Spain came samples of acute and convalescent COVID-19. Sources were T cells, B-cell-depleted T cells, or PBMCs; the material itself was cDNA or gDNA.

This clone has at least ten counts. Per the study methods: Amplification of reference gene primers provided the estimated nucleated cell counts. Data came from immunoSEQ multiplex PCR; TCRdb stores just in-frame clones and leaves some out. V and J calls plus clone size are reproduced from that table; the DNA served to infer D and trimming. The table records about 59,000 clones, more than 60% of them present only once. Germline-derived CDR1 and CDR2 are SGHDN and FVKESK. V trimming: 2 bases; J trimming: 4 bases; junction bases outside the gene matches: 5. The CDR3 contains 15 residues. The sequence derives from a woman between 50 and 59 years old with active or convalescent COVID-19. This chain joins TRBV14 and TRBJ2-3, with 8 bases matching TRBD2. Input material: peripheral blood. The CDR3 coding sequence is TGTGCCAGCAGCCAAACAAGCGGGGGAGCAGATACGCAGTATTTT. Its translation: CASSQTSGGADTQYF.